The clone carrying this T cell receptor beta chain was seen a few times. The antigen is not known. The germline gives CDR1 SGHTA, CDR2 FQGTGA. This CDR3 is built from 15 residues. Trimming took 2 bases from V and 4 from J, leaving 13 bases between them. This sample is part of a study of cytomegalovirus exposure and HLA in healthy donors. The study's findings and limits: In vitro data verified a few CMV-associated chains as specific for CMV antigens. Whilst most TCR sequences proved rare, a subset of public TCRs occurred across many donors.

Primers included in the PCR were 60 Vbeta and 13 Jbeta primers. Sequencing used immunoSEQ multiplex PCR; TCRdb keeps in-frame clones, though not all of them. Of roughly 100,000 clones in the sample, over 65% were seen once. The chain carries TRBV7-3 and TRBJ2-3; D possibly corresponds to TRBD2 (7 bases). Sequences were obtained from PBMCs. The source is a man between 40 and 49 years old in good health and CMV-seropositive. CDR3: CASSLSGGRADTQYF. CDR3 DNA: TGTGCCAGCAGCTTATCGGGGGGCCGGGCAGATACGCAGTATTTT. The full variable domain, in which reference TRBV7-3 and TRBJ2-3 provide the parts outside the CDR3, is GAGVSQTPSNKVTEKGKYVELRCDPISGHTALYWYRQSLGQGPEFLIYFQGTGAADDSGLPNDRFFAVRPEGSVSTLKIQRTERGDSAVYLCASSLSGGRADTQYFGPGTRLTVL.